These T cell receptor beta chains were read from a single sample in a study of T cell repertoires in cytomegalovirus infection. For these TCRs, the target antigens are not known. TCRdb itself ran the reads through MiXCR, one entry per CDR3 protein. This table has about 280,000 distinct CDR3 sequences, 20% to 25% appearing once. Sequenced here: cultured PBMCs, sampled from culture after CMV antigen stimulation. All receptors derive from a human donor in good health (CMV status not recorded). Some clones in this sample may be carry-over from other donors' samples. Each CDR3 is given with its conserved first and last residue. The order of the fields is V gene, D gene, J gene, CDR3 protein. The D gene is left open where the match is weak.

>TRBV6-5|TRBD1|TRBJ1-2
CASSSSGQFYGYTF
>TRBV7-2|TRBD1|TRBJ2-5
CASSLSATGEGQETQYF
>TRBV6-2/TRBV6-3|TRBD1|TRBJ2-7
CASSYTTSRDRHVYEQYF
>TRBV19|-|TRBJ1-1
CASSIAGSVNTEAFF
>TRBV23-1|-|TRBJ1-5
CASSPSIDSRHQPQHF
>TRBV7-2|-|TRBJ1-5
CASSPSGGNQPQHF
>TRBV19|-|TRBJ1-2
CASSFGIGRDYGYTF
>TRBV19|TRBD2|TRBJ2-7
CASNGLAGPYEQYF
>TRBV7-3|-|TRBJ2-5
CASSPTRNGETQYF
>TRBV19|TRBD1|TRBJ1-6
CASISTGGNSPLHF
>TRBV6-6|TRBD1|TRBJ1-3
CASSYLGQTHSGNTIYF
>TRBV10-3|-|TRBJ1-2
CAISESKRGGYTF
>TRBV7-2|TRBD2|TRBJ2-1
CASSLRTSGRENEQFF
>TRBV12-3/TRBV12-4|TRBD2|TRBJ2-1
CASSLLMGGRNYNEQFF
>TRBV24-1|-|TRBJ2-5
CATSDSTIQETQYF
>TRBV7-2|TRBD2|TRBJ2-6
CASSLSALAGTSGANVLTF